These T cell receptor beta chains were read from a single sample in a study of shared clonotypes between healthy human individuals. Some clones are missing from TCRdb's copy, which holds only in-frame ones; the method was immunoSEQ multiplex PCR. The data hold about 2 million clones, with over 85% observed a single time. The specimen was naive CD8+ T cells sorted from blood. The receptors here all came from a man aged 18-30 years in good health. CDR3s include the opening cysteine and the closing phenylalanine or tryptophan. A D gene is named only where the DNA matches it firmly. Clone size is given for some rows only: seen once, a few or many times, or a class if the clone is expanded.

>TRBV5-6|TRBJ2-7|-|-
TGTGCCAGCAGCTCGGGACTCGCCCACTACGAGCAGTACTTC
CASSSGLAHYEQYF
>TRBV11-2|TRBJ2-7|-|TRBD2
TGTGCCAGCAGCTCACTTAGCGGGAGCATCTTGTACGAGCAGTACTTC
CASSSLSGSILYEQYF
>TRBV5-6|TRBJ1-6|once|-
TGTGCCAGCAGCTTGAGGGACCGGGGGAATTCACCCCTCCACTTT
CASSLRDRGNSPLHF
>TRBV27|TRBJ1-6|-|TRBD1
TGTGCCAGCAGTATCACAGGGGGCAATTCACCCCTCCACTTT
CASSITGGNSPLHF
>TRBV28|TRBJ2-1|-|-
TGTGCCAGCACTGAGGGGAACAATGAGCAGTTCTTC
CASTEGNNEQFF
>TRBV4-3|TRBJ2-7|once|-
TGCGCCAGCAGCCAGGCACAGGGTTGGGAGCAGTACTTC
CASSQAQGWEQYF
>TRBV13|TRBJ1-2|-|TRBD1
TGTGCCAGCAGCTCCGGAGCAGGGGGTACGGCTTATGGCTACACCTTC
CASSSGAGGTAYGYTF
>TRBV11-2|TRBJ2-7|-|-
TGTGCCAGCAGCTTAGAACCAGGGTACGAGCAGTACTTC
CASSLEPGYEQYF
>TRBV15|TRBJ2-7|-|-
TGTGCCACCAGCAGTATCGGGGCCGGCTACGAGCAGTACTTC
CATSSIGAGYEQYF
>TRBV9|TRBJ1-5|-|TRBD1
TGTGCCAGCAGCGAGACAGGGAATAGCAATCAGCCCCAGCATTTT
CASSETGNSNQPQHF
>TRBV4-3|TRBJ2-1|once|-
TGCGCCAGCAGCCAAGATCTCTCAGTACATAGCTCCTACAATGAGCAGTTCTTC
CASSQDLSVHSSYNEQFF
>TRBV13|TRBJ2-1|-|-
TGTGCCAGCAGCCCTGAACGGGACAATGAGCAGTTCTTC
CASSPERDNEQFF
>TRBV6-1|TRBJ1-6|-|TRBD1
TGTGCCAGCAGGGACAGGGGGAATAATTCACCCCTCCACTTT
CASRDRGNNSPLHF
>TRBV7-9|TRBJ2-6|-|-
TGTGCCAGCAGCTTGGGGTACGGGGCCAACGTCCTGACTTTC
CASSLGYGANVLTF
>TRBV7-9|TRBJ1-1|-|-
TGTGCCAGCAGCTTATTGGAGGGCGCGACTGAAGCTTTCTTT
CASSLLEGATEAFF
>TRBV4-2|TRBJ1-5|-|-
TGTGCCAGCAGCCAAGATCCCACAGAAGGAATGGAACAGCATTTT
CASSQDPTEGMEQHF
>TRBV4-3|TRBJ2-5|once|-
TGCGCCAGCAGCCAAGCGGTAGGGGTCCAAGAGACCCAGTACTTC
CASSQAVGVQETQYF
>TRBV4-1|TRBJ1-5|-|-
TGCGCCAGCAGCCAGAAGGACGTTAGCAATCAGCCCCAGCATTTT
CASSQKDVSNQPQHF
>TRBV10-3|TRBJ2-3|-|TRBD2
TGTGCCATCAGTGAGACTAGCGGGGGCACAGATACGCAGTATTTT
CAISETSGGTDTQYF
>TRBV20-1|TRBJ1-1|-|TRBD1
TGCAGTGCTGCAGGGGGCACTGAAGCTTTCTTT
CSAAGGTEAFF
>TRBV11-2|TRBJ1-4|-|-
TGTGCCAGCAGCTTGCCCACGGGTGGGAGTGAAAAACTGTTTTTT
CASSLPTGGSEKLFF
>TRBV4-1|TRBJ1-5|-|-
TGCGCCAGCAGCCAAGCCCTCTATCAGCCCCAGCATTTT
CASSQALYQPQHF
>TRBV2|TRBJ2-7|-|-
TGTGCCAGCAGAGGGGAACACTACGAGCAGTACTTC
CASRGEHYEQYF
>TRBV19|TRBJ2-7|-|-
TGTGCCAGTTCGCCGGGACCCAGTTACGAGCAGTACTTC
CASSPGPSYEQYF
>TRBV2|TRBJ2-7|-|-
TGTGCCAGCAGTGTGGGGAGAGGCTACGAGCAGTACTTC
CASSVGRGYEQYF